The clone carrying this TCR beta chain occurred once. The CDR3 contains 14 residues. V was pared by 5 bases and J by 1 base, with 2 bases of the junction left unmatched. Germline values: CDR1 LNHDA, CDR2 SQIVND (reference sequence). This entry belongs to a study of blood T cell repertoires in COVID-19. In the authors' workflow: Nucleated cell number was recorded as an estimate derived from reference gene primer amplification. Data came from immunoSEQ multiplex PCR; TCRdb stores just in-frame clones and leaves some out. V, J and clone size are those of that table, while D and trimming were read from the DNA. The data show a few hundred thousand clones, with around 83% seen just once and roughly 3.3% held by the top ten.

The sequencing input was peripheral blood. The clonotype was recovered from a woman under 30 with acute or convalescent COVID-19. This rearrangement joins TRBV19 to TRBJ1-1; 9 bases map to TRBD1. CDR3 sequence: CASSHRGQNTEAFF. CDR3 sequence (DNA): TGTGCCAGTAGTCACAGGGGGCAGAACACTGAAGCTTTCTTT.